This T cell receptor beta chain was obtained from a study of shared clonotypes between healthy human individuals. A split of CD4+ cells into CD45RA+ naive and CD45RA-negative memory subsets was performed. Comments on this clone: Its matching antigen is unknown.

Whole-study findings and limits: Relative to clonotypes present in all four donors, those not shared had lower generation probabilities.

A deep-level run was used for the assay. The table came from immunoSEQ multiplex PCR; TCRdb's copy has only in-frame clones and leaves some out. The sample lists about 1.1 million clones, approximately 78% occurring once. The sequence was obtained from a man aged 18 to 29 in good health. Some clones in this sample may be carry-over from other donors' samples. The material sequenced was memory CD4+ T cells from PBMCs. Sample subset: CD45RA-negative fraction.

The DNA for the CDR3 is TGTGCGGTATTAACGGGACAGGGTCGAGACACCATATATTTT. This sequence encodes CAVLTGQGRDTIYF. The chain recombines TRBV28 with TRBJ1-3; 9 bases line up with TRBD1. Germline V gives CDR1 MDHEN, CDR2 SYDVKM. This CDR3 spans 14 amino acids. Full variable domain (outside the CDR3, taken from reference TRBV28 and TRBJ1-3): DVKVTQSSRYLVKRTGEKVFLECVQDMDHENMFWYRQDPGLGLRLIYFSYDVKMKEKGDIPEGYSVSREKKERFSLILESASTNQTSMYLCAVLTGQGRDTIYFGEGSWLTVV.